This T cell receptor beta chain was captured in a study of patients and donors after allogeneic stem cell transplantation. Between the trimmed V and J ends, which lost 0 bases and 6 bases, there was a span of 12 bases. This CDR3 is built from 14 residues. CDR1 and CDR2 from the germline V gene are SGDLS and YYNGEE. TCRdb itself ran the RT-PCR reads through MiXCR, one entry per CDR3 protein. The sample contains 400,000 to 500,000 distinct CDR3 sequences, about a sixth of which appear only once. Sequencing used blood, either unsorted or a sorted T cell fraction (not recorded which). V and J are TRBV9 and TRBJ1-1; D is uncertain. The source is a human donor who was either an allogeneic HSCT recipient or a stem cell or donor lymphocyte infusion donor (not recorded which). It is not recorded whose cells these are; they may come from a transplant donor. In DNA form, the CDR3 reads TGTGCCAGCAGCGTAGAGGGAGGGTTAGCTGAAGCTTTCTTT. Encoded protein: CASSVEGGLAEAFF.